The 18 T cell receptor beta chains below all came from one sample that was sequenced in a study of OX40 agonist ivuxolimab in advanced cancers. The assay was immunoSEQ multiplex PCR, and TCRdb's table has in-frame clones only and misses some. Counted here are approximately 25,000 clones, about 86% occurring once; the ten biggest clones make up roughly 32%. The sequencing here drew on CD4+ or CD8+ T cells sorted from blood, taken in a trial of the OX40 agonist ivuxolimab. Every receptor here comes from an adult with an advanced solid tumor such as melanoma, head and neck, liver or kidney cancer.

The genes are TRBV11-2 and TRBJ1-2; D is uncertain. CDR3 length: 13 residues. CDR1 and CDR2 from the germline V gene are SGHAT and FQNNGV. V was trimmed by 4 bases and J by 2 bases, leaving 8 bases between them. The CDR3 region has the DNA TGTGCCAGCAGCTCTGGGCAGAACTATGGCTACACCTTC. Translating it yields CASSSGQNYGYTF. The whole variable domain, filled in from reference TRBV11-2 and TRBJ1-2, reads EAGVAQSPRYKIIEKRQSVAFWCNPISGHATLYWYQQILGQGPKLLIQFQNNGVVDDSQLPKDRFSAERLKGVDSTLKIQPAKLEDSAVYLCASSSGQNYGYTFGSGTRLTVV.

The CDR3 coding sequence is TGTGCCAGCAGCGTTTCAGGGAGTCCCACCTACGAGCAGTACTTC. This translates into CASSVSGSPTYEQYF. V gene TRBV9 combines with J gene TRBJ2-7; the D gene could be TRBD1 or TRBD2 (5 bases each). Germline V gene data show CDR1 as SGDLS and CDR2 as YYNGEE. V gave up 2 bases and J gave up 2 bases, with 14 bases separating them. The CDR3 covers 15 residues.

Written as DNA, the CDR3 is TGTGCCAGCAGCGTAGGGGGACAGGGGGCGCGAGGGACCCAGTACTTC. Translation gives CASSVGGQGARGTQYF. The chain couples TRBV9 to TRBJ2-5; 12 bases are a match to TRBD1. J gave up 7 bases and V 0 bases, and 7 bases lay outside the gene matches. Germline CDR1 and CDR2: SGDLS and YYNGEE. The CDR3 is 16 amino acids.

The chain employs TRBV5-6 and TRBJ2-3, with D possibly called TRBD1 or TRBD2 (5 bases each). Germline values: CDR1 SGHDT, CDR2 YYEEEE. Trimming removed 2 bases at V and 0 bases at J, with 13 bases between. This CDR3 comprises 16 residues. CDR3 sequence: CASSFGTQTSTDTQYF. CDR3 sequence (DNA): TGTGCCAGCAGCTTTGGGACCCAAACTAGCACAGATACGCAGTATTTT.

V gene TRBV29-1 combines with J gene TRBJ1-1; 8 positions match TRBD1. CDR3 length: 14 amino acids. V trimming: 6 bases; J trimming: 4 bases; junction bases outside the gene matches: 10. Germline V gene sequence: CDR1 SQVTM, CDR2 ANQGSEA. CDR3 coding DNA: TGCAGCGTGGCTATGGACAGGGCGGGCACTGAAGCTTTCTTT. It encodes CSVAMDRAGTEAFF.

The chain joins TRBV6-6 to TRBJ2-5; D gene ambiguous. The length of the CDR3 is 12 residues. Germline V lookup: CDR1 MNHNY, CDR2 SVGAGI (reference sequence). Trimming removed 7 bases from V and 5 bases from J, with 11 bases in between. This chain's CDR3 is CASNPNGETQYF. For the CDR3, the DNA is TGTGCCAGCAATCCAAATGGCGAGACCCAGTACTTC.

The rearrangement joins TRBV7-9 to TRBJ2-5; weak D call: TRBD2 (5 bases). The CDR3 consists of 16 residues. Germline CDR1 and CDR2: SEHNR and FQNEAQ (reference sequence). V lost 5 bases and J lost 2, with 18 bases in between. The CDR3 DNA reads as TGTGCCAGCAGCCCGCGCCGGGAATCGAGGCAAGAGACCCAGTACTTC. Protein: CASSPRRESRQETQYF.

The sample holds one count of this clone. This chain connects TRBV2 to TRBJ1-5; a weak D match, TRBD1 (5 bases). This CDR3 spans 15 amino acids. The V end was cut by 4 bases, the J end by 6 bases, with 16 bases between. From germline, CDR1 is SNHLY and CDR2 FYNNEI. This CDR3 reads CASSVMGGLFQPQHF. The CDR3 bases are TGTGCCAGCAGTGTAATGGGGGGACTTTTTCAGCCCCAGCATTTT.

This clone was detected only a few times. The junction departs from the called germline gene at one end, perhaps through a read error. At the DNA level, this CDR3 is encoded by other sequences in the same sample as well. This chain links TRBV29-1 with TRBJ1-2, with 8 nucleotides matching TRBD1. The CDR3 contains 13 residues. The V gene's germline CDR1 is SQVTM and CDR2 ANQGSEA. The CDR3 coding sequence is TGTAGCGTTTCGACAGGGGACTTCTATGGCTACACCTTC. Amino acid sequence: CSVSTGDFYGYTF. Full variable domain (outside the CDR3, taken from reference TRBV29-1 and TRBJ1-2): SAVISQKPSRDICQRGTSLTIQCQVDSQVTMMFWYRQQPGQSLTLIATANQGSEATYESGFVIDKFPISRPNLTFSTLTVSNMSPEDSSIYLCSVSTGDFYGYTFGSGTRLTVV.

The V gene is TRBV6-1, the J gene TRBJ1-4; 9 bases match TRBD1. CDR1 MNHNS and CDR2 SASEGT come from the germline V gene. The CDR3 has 13 residues. Trimming cost V 6 bases and J 7 bases; bases outside gene matches: 3. CDR3 nucleotide sequence: TGTGCCAGCAGGGACAGGGGACGTGAAAAACTGTTTTTT. It is translated as CASRDRGREKLFF.

This sequence joins TRBV7-9 and TRBJ2-5; 9 bases agree with TRBD1. Germline CDR1 and CDR2: SEHNR and FQNEAQ (reference sequence). With 4 bases clipped from V and 5 bases from J, the junction kept 8 bases outside the gene matches. There are 15 residues in the CDR3. As DNA, the CDR3 is TGTGCCAGCAGCTACACACAGGGGGCAGGGGAGACCCAGTACTTC. Translated: CASSYTQGAGETQYF.

J is TRBJ1-1 and V is TRBV9, with D hard to call. This CDR3 is 13 amino acids long. Between the trimmed V and J ends, which lost 0 bases and 3 bases, there was a span of 6 bases. CDR1 SGDLS and CDR2 YYNGEE come from the germline V gene. The CDR3 region is CASSVDGDTEAFF. The DNA for the CDR3 is TGTGCCAGCAGCGTAGATGGGGACACTGAAGCTTTCTTT.

V and J are TRBV7-9 and TRBJ1-1; D not certain. V lost 3 bases to trimming and J lost 8 bases, with 19 bases between them. The CDR3 covers 15 residues. Germline V CDR1 and CDR2: SEHNR, FQNEAQ (reference sequence). The CDR3: CASSLLGLRPTEAFF. The DNA for the CDR3 is TGTGCCAGCAGCTTGCTTGGACTCCGGCCGACCGAAGCTTTCTTT.

The chain links TRBV7-9 to TRBJ2-7; 7 positions match TRBD2. This CDR3 has 13 amino acids. Germline CDR1 is SEHNR and CDR2 is FQNEAQ (reference sequence). V lost 5 bases to trimming and J lost 6 bases; unmatched junction nucleotides: 7. Here the CDR3 reads CASSVGLVGEQYF. In nucleotides, the CDR3 is TGTGCCAGCAGCGTTGGACTAGTCGGCGAGCAGTACTTC. Using reference TRBV7-9 and TRBJ2-7 for the parts outside the CDR3, the full variable domain is DTGVSQNPRHKITKRGQNVTFRCDPISEHNRLYWYRQTLGQGPEFLTYFQNEAQLEKSRLLSDRFSAERPKGSFSTLEIQRTEQGDSAMYLCASSVGLVGEQYFGPGTRLTVT.

The gene calls are TRBV14 and TRBJ2-7; a weak D match, TRBD1 (5 bases). Germline CDR1 and CDR2: SGHDN and FVKESK. The CDR3 is 12 residues long. V was cut by 4 bases and J by 4 bases, with 8 bases left in between. CDR3 amino acids: CASSPDTYEQYF. CDR3 nucleotide sequence: TGTGCCAGCAGCCCGGACACGTACGAGCAGTACTTC.

V usage is TRBV9 and J usage is TRBJ1-3; D is perhaps TRBD1 (6 bases). V lost 4 bases and J lost 4, with 18 bases in between. This CDR3 has 16 amino acids. The germline CDR1 and CDR2 sequences are SGDLS and YYNGEE. The CDR3 sequence is CASSYEGGLEGNTIYF. The CDR3, as DNA: TGTGCCAGCAGCTACGAGGGGGGTTTGGAGGGAAACACCATATATTTT.

V gene TRBV7-8 combines with J gene TRBJ2-2, with 9 bases that match TRBD1. The CDR3 sequence is 16 residues long. CDR1 is SGHVS and CDR2 is FQNEAQ in the germline V gene. Losses at the gene ends were 3 bases for V and 5 bases for J; bases not matched to a gene: 7. CDR3 sequence (DNA): TGTGCCAGCAGCTTCCCCGACAGGGGGGATACCGGGGAGCTGTTTTTT. Amino acid sequence: CASSFPDRGDTGELFF.

This rearrangement joins TRBV7-9 to TRBJ2-1; 9 nucleotides agree with TRBD1. CDR1 SEHNR and CDR2 FQNEAQ come from the germline V gene (reference sequence). V lost 2 bases to trimming and J lost 8 bases; unmatched junction nucleotides: 13. The CDR3 consists of 17 residues. In DNA, the CDR3 is TGTGCCAGCAGCTTACCGCTACCGGGACAGGGTGTCTATGAGCAGTTCTTC. It encodes CASSLPLPGQGVYEQFF.